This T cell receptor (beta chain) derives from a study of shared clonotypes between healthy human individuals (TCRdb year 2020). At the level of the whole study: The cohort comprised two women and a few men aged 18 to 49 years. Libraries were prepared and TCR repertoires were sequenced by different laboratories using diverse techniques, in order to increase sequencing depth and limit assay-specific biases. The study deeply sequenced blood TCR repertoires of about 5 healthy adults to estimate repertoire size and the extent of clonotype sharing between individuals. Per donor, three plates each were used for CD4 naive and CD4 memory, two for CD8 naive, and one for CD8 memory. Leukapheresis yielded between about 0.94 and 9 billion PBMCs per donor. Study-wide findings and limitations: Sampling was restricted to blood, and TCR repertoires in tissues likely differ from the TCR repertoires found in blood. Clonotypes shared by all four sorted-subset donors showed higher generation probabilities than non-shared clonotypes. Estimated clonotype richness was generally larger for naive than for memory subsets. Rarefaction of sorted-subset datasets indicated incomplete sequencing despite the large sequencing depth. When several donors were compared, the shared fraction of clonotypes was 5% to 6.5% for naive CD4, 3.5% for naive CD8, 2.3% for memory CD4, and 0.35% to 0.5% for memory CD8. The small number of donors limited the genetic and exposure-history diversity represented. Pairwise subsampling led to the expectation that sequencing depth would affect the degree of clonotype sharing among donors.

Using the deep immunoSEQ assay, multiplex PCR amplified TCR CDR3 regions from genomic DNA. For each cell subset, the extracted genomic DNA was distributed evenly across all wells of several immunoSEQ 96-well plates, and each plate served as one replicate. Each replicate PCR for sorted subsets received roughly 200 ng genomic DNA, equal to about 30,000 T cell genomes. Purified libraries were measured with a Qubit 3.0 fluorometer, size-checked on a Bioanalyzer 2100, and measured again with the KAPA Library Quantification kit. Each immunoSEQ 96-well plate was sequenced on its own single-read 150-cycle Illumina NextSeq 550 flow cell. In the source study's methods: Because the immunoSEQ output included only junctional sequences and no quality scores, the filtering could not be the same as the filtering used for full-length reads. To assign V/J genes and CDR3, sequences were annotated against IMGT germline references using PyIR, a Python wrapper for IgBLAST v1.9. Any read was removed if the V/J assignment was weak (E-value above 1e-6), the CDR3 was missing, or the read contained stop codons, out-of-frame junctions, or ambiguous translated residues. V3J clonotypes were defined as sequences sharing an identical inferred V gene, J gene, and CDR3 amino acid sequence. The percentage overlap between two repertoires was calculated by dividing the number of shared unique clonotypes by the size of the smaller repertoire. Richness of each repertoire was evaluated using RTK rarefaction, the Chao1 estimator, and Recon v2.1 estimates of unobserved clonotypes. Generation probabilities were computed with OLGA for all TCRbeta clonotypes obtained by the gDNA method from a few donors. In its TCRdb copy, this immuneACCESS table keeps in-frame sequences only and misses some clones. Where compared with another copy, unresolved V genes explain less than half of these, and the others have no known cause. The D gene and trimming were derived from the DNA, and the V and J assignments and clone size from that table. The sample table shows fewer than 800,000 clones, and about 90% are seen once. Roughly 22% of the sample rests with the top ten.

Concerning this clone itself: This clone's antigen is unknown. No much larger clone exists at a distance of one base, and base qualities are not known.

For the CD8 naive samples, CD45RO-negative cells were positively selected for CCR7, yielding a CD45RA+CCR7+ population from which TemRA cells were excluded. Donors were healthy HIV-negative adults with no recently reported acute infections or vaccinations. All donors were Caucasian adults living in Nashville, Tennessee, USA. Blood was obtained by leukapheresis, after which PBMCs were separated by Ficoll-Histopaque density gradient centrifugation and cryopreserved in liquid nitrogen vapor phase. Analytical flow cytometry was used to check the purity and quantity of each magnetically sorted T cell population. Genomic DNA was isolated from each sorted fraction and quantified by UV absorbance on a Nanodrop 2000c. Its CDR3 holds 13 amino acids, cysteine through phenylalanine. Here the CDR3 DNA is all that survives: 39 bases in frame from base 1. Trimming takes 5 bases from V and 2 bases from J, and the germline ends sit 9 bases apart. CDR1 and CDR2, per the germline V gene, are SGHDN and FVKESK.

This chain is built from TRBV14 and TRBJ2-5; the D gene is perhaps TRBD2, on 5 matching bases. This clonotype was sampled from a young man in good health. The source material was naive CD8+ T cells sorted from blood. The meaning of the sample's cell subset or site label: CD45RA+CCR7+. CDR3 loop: CASSSLGQETQYF. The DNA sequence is TGTGCCAGCAGCTCACTAGGGCAAGAGACCCAGTACTTC.